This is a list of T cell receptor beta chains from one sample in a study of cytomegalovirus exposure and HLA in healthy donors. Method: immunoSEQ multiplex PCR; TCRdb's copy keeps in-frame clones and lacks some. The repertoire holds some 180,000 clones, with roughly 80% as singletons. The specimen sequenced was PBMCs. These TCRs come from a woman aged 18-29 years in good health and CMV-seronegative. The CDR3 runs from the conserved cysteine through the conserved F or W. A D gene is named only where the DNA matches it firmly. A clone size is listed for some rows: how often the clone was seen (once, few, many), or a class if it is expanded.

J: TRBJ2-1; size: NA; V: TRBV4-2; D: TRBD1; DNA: TGTGCCAGCAGCCCCGGGACAGGGGGGTGGGAGCAGTTCTTC; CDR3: CASSPGTGGWEQFF
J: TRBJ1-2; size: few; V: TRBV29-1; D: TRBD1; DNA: TGCAGCGACGGACAGGGGAGATACTACACCTTC; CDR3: CSDGQGRYYTF
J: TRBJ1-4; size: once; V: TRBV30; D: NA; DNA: TGTGCCTGGGGGGGGAGGTCACACCGGGAAAAACTGTTTTTT; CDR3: CAWGGRSHREKLFF
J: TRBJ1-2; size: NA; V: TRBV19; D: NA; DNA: TGTGCCAGTAGTATCTGGACAGAATCTAACTATGGCTACACCTTC; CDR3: CASSIWTESNYGYTF
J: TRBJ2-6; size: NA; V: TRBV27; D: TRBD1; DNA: TGTGCCAGCAGTCCGACAGGGTTTGGGGCCAACGTCCTGACTTTC; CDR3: CASSPTGFGANVLTF
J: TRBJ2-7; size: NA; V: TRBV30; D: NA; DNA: TGTGCCTGGAGTGTATTCTCTTACGAGCAGTACTTC; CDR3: CAWSVFSYEQYF
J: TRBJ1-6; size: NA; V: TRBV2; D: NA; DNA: TGTGCCAGCAGCCAAAATTCACCCCTCCACTTT; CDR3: CASSQNSPLHF
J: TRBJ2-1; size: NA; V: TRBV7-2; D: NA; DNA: TGTGCCAGCAGCTTAGGTGCCCTGAGGGTGTACAATGAGCAGTTCTTC; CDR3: CASSLGALRVYNEQFF
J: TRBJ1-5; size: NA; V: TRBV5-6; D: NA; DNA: TGTGCCAGCAGCTTGGGTGGGGGGGGCCAGCCCCAGCATTTT; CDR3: CASSLGGGGQPQHF
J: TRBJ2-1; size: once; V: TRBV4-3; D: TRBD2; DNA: TGCGCCAGCAGCCAAGACCTCCTAGCGGGAGGGACCTACAATGAGCAGTTCTTC; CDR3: CASSQDLLAGGTYNEQFF
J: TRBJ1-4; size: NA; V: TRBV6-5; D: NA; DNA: TGTGCCAGCAGTTGGAGCCTTAATGAAAAACTGTTTTTT; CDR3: CASSWSLNEKLFF
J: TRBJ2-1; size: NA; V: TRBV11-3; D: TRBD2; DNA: TGTGCCAGCAGCTCCAATAGCGGGATGGCTGTTAATGAGCAGTTCTTC; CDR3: CASSSNSGMAVNEQFF
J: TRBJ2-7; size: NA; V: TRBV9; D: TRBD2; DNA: TGTGCCAGCAGCGTGACTAGCGGGTTCTCCTACGAGCAGTACTTC; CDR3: CASSVTSGFSYEQYF
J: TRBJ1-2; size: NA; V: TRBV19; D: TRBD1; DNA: TGTGCCAGTAGTAGGGGGACAGGGACCTCTCTCTATGGCTACACCTTC; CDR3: CASSRGTGTSLYGYTF
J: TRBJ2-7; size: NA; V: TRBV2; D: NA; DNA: TGTGCCAGCGGTGAGGGGGGGGGCGAGCAGTACTTC; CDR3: CASGEGGGEQYF
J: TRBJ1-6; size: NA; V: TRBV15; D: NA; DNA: TGTGCCACCAGCAGAGATGTAGGGGTGAGGAATTCACCCCTCCACTTT; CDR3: CATSRDVGVRNSPLHF
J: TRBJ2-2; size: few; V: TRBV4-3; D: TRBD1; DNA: TGCGCCAGCAGCCGTACCCCGGGACAGGACACCGGGGAGCTGTTTTTT; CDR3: CASSRTPGQDTGELFF
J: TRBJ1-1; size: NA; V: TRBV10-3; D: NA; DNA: TGTGCCATCAGCCCCGTCGGGTACACTGAAGCTTTCTTT; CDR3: CAISPVGYTEAFF
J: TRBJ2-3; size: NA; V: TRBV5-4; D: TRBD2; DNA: TGTGCCAGCAGCCTGGGACTAGCGGGAGCCGTCTCTATCACAGATACGCAGTATTTT; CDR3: CASSLGLAGAVSITDTQYF
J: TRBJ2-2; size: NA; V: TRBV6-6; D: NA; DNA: TGTGCCAGCAGTTACGGGGCCTCTGGCTCCGGGGAGCTGTTTTTT; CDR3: CASSYGASGSGELFF
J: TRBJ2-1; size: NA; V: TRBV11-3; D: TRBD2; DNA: TGTGCCAGCAGCTCGGGGGGGAGCTCCTACAATGAGCAGTTCTTC; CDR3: CASSSGGSSYNEQFF
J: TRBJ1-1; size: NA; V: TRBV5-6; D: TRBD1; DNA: TGTGCCAGCAGCCCGGTGACAGGGCGCCCCTACACTGAAGCTTTCTTT; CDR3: CASSPVTGRPYTEAFF
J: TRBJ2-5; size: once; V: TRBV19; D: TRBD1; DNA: TGTGCCAGTGCGTTACAGGGGGCAGGGTCAGGGGAGACCCAGTACTTC; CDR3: CASALQGAGSGETQYF
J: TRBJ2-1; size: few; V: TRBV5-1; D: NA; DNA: TGCGCCAGCAGCTTGGTAGGTAGCGGCAATGAGCAGTTCTTC; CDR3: CASSLVGSGNEQFF
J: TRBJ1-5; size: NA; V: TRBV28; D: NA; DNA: TGTGCCAGTAACCGGGTGTCACAGGGCGGTTATAGCAATCAGCCCCAGCATTTT; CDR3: CASNRVSQGGYSNQPQHF
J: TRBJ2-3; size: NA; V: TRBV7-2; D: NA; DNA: TGTGCCAGCAGCTACACGAAGTCTGATACGCAGTATTTT; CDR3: CASSYTKSDTQYF
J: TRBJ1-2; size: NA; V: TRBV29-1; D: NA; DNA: TGCAGCGTTGAGATGGGACTCTATGGCTACACCTTC; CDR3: CSVEMGLYGYTF
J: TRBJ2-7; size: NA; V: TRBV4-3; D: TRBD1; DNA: TGCGCCAGCGGAATCAACAGGGGTTACGAGCAGTACTTC; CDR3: CASGINRGYEQYF
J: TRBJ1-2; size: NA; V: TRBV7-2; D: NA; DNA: TGTGCCAGCAGCTTAAACAGTTATGGCTACACCTTC; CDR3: CASSLNSYGYTF
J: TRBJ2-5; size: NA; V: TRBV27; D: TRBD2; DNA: TGTGCCTCGACGGCAGCGGGAGTCGAAAAGACCCAGTACTTC; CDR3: CASTAAGVEKTQYF